The T cell receptor (beta chain) described here comes from a study of ipilimumab plus nivolumab after autologous stem cell transplantation. Checkpoint therapy with ipilimumab 1 mg/kg began 14 to 28 days after transplant. In germline, CDR1 is SGDLS, CDR2 YYNGEE. V shed 4 bases, J shed 5 bases, and the junction held 11 bases outside the gene matches. The length of the CDR3 is 16 residues. Sequencing used immunoSEQ multiplex PCR; TCRdb keeps in-frame clones, though not all of them. The data contain around 15,000 clones, approximately 80% of them singletons. The receptor comes from a male donor with diffuse large B-cell lymphoma. V usage is TRBV9 and J usage is TRBJ2-1; 8 bases match TRBD1. This sample comprised PBMCs, obtained in a trial of ipilimumab plus nivolumab as post-transplant consolidation. CDR3 amino acids: CASSRGQGGFNNEQFF. Here the CDR3 DNA reads TGTGCCAGCAGCAGAGGACAGGGAGGTTTTAACAATGAGCAGTTCTTC.